Listed below are T cell receptor beta chains from one sample, sequenced in a study of CD8+CD57+ T cells in acquired aplastic anemia. One entry per CDR3 protein, called by TCRdb with MiXCR from the reads. Of some 410,000 distinct CDR3 sequences listed, just under 70% were seen once; the top ten hold approximately 3.8%. Material: sorted CD4+, CD8+, or CD8+CD57+ T cells (not recorded which) from PBMCs. The receptors come from a human donor in good health, serving as a control. Each CDR3 is given with its conserved first and last residue. D genes are given only for firm matches. Expanded clones are given a class, and other clones once, few, many or no size at all.

j_gene: TRBJ2-5
v_gene: TRBV13
abundance: NA
d_gene: NA
CDR3aa: CASSPTPETQYF
CDR3nt: TGTGCCAGCAGCCCAACCCCTGAGACCCAGTACTTC

j_gene: TRBJ1-4
v_gene: TRBV12-3/TRBV12-4
abundance: many
d_gene: NA
CDR3aa: CASRSTGAPNEKLFF
CDR3nt: TGTGCCAGCAGATCTACCGGGGCGCCTAATGAAAAACTGTTTTTT

j_gene: TRBJ1-6
v_gene: TRBV25-1
abundance: NA
d_gene: NA
CDR3aa: CASSGAWSSPLHF
CDR3nt: TGTGCCAGCAGTGGGGCCTGGAGTTCACCCCTCCACTTT

j_gene: TRBJ2-7
v_gene: TRBV15
abundance: NA
d_gene: NA
CDR3aa: CASSRTYRQYF
CDR3nt: TGTGCCAGCAGCAGAACCTACAGGCAGTACTTC

j_gene: TRBJ2-1
v_gene: TRBV7-7
abundance: many
d_gene: TRBD2
CDR3aa: CASSLKASGSAQFYNEQFF
CDR3nt: TGTGCTAGCAGCTTAAAGGCTAGCGGGTCCGCACAGTTCTACAATGAGCAGTTCTTC

j_gene: TRBJ1-6
v_gene: TRBV20-1
abundance: NA
d_gene: NA
CDR3aa: CSASPLHFGNSPLHF
CDR3nt: NA

j_gene: TRBJ2-3
v_gene: TRBV5-1
abundance: NA
d_gene: NA
CDR3aa: CASSADTDTHTQYF
CDR3nt: TGTGCCAGCAGCGCTGATACAGATACGCATACGCAGTATTTT

j_gene: TRBJ2-1
v_gene: TRBV5-4
abundance: NA
d_gene: NA
CDR3aa: CASSLVSQFF
CDR3nt: TGTGCCAGCAGCTTGGTATCTCAGTTCTTC

j_gene: TRBJ1-6
v_gene: TRBV7-6
abundance: NA
d_gene: NA
CDR3aa: CASSVIQSVNSPLHF
CDR3nt: TGTGCCAGCAGCGTGATTCAGTCAGTCAATTCACCCCTCCACTTT

j_gene: TRBJ1-5
v_gene: TRBV20-1
abundance: NA
d_gene: NA
CDR3aa: CSAPARRAQQHF
CDR3nt: TGCAGTGCCCCGGCGAGACGCGCGCAACAGCATTTT

j_gene: TRBJ2-7
v_gene: TRBV5-1
abundance: NA
d_gene: NA
CDR3aa: CASSFPADSSYEQYF
CDR3nt: TGCGCCAGCAGCTTTCCTGCAGATAGCTCCTACGAGCAGTACTTC

j_gene: TRBJ1-2
v_gene: TRBV12-3/TRBV12-4
abundance: NA
d_gene: TRBD1
CDR3aa: CASRLGQGASGYTF
CDR3nt: TGTGCCAGCAGGCTGGGACAGGGGGCGTCTGGCTACACCTTC

j_gene: TRBJ1-3
v_gene: TRBV7-3
abundance: NA
d_gene: NA
CDR3aa: CASSTSIAVGKIIYF
CDR3nt: TGTGCCAGCAGCACAAGTATTGCTGTTGGAAAAATCATTTATTTT

j_gene: TRBJ2-3
v_gene: TRBV13
abundance: many
d_gene: TRBD2
CDR3aa: CASSLTSGGYGTDTQYF
CDR3nt: TGTGCCAGCAGCCTGACTAGCGGGGGCTATGGCACAGATACGCAGTATTTT

j_gene: TRBJ1-4
v_gene: TRBV5-8
abundance: NA
d_gene: NA
CDR3aa: CASSVGTTTNEKLFF
CDR3nt: TGTGCCAGCAGCGTGGGGACAACAACTAATGAAAAACTGTTTTTT

j_gene: TRBJ2-1
v_gene: TRBV20-1
abundance: many
d_gene: TRBD2
CDR3aa: CSADPSPASGGAENEQFF
CDR3nt: TGCAGTGCTGATCCCTCGCCTGCTAGCGGGGGGGCCGAGAATGAGCAGTTCTTC

j_gene: TRBJ2-1
v_gene: TRBV5-8
abundance: NA
d_gene: NA
CDR3aa: CASSQIVAVNEQFF
CDR3nt: TGTGCCAGCAGCCAAATAGTTGCCGTAAATGAGCAGTTCTTC

j_gene: TRBJ1-6
v_gene: TRBV27
abundance: many
d_gene: NA
CDR3aa: CASGQFSSYNSPLHF
CDR3nt: TGTGCCAGTGGACAGTTTAGCTCCTATAATTCACCCCTCCACTTT

j_gene: TRBJ2-7
v_gene: TRBV25-1
abundance: few
d_gene: TRBD1
CDR3aa: CASSATGQPVYEQYF
CDR3nt: TGTGCCAGCAGTGCAACGGGACAGCCAGTCTACGAGCAGTACTTC

j_gene: TRBJ1-6
v_gene: TRBV20-1
abundance: NA
d_gene: NA
CDR3aa: CSASATAYNVLHF
CDR3nt: TGCAGTGCCTCAGCCACCGCCTACAATGTCCTCCACTTT

j_gene: TRBJ1-1
v_gene: TRBV20-1
abundance: many
d_gene: TRBD1
CDR3aa: CSARDPGGGTEAFF
CDR3nt: TGCAGTGCTAGAGATCCAGGGGGGGGAACTGAAGCTTTCTTT

j_gene: TRBJ1-2
v_gene: TRBV5-1
abundance: many
d_gene: NA
CDR3aa: CASSQVTGRGGYTF
CDR3nt: TGCGCCAGCAGCCAGGTTACGGGGCGCGGAGGCTACACCTTC

j_gene: TRBJ2-6
v_gene: TRBV6-2/TRBV6-3
abundance: once
d_gene: TRBD1
CDR3aa: CASSYSDRGLSGANVMTF
CDR3nt: TGTGCCAGCAGTTACTCGGACAGGGGGCTCTCTGGGGCCAACGTCATGACTTTC

j_gene: TRBJ2-6
v_gene: TRBV27
abundance: NA
d_gene: TRBD1
CDR3aa: CASSEDRLSGADVLTF
CDR3nt: TGTGCCAGCAGCGAGGACAGGTTGTCTGGGGCCGACGTCCTGACTTTC

j_gene: TRBJ2-2
v_gene: TRBV29-1
abundance: NA
d_gene: NA
CDR3aa: CSVSAAGELFF
CDR3nt: TGCAGCGTTAGCGCCGCCGGGGAGCTGTTTTTT

j_gene: TRBJ2-7
v_gene: TRBV9
abundance: many
d_gene: NA
CDR3aa: CASSVDVTDSYEQYF
CDR3nt: TGTGCCAGCAGCGTTGATGTGACGGACTCCTACGAGCAGTACTTC

j_gene: TRBJ1-1
v_gene: TRBV20-1
abundance: NA
d_gene: NA
CDR3aa: CRADSGPLNTEAFF
CDR3nt: TGCAGGGCCGATTCGGGGCCTTTGAACACTGAAGCTTTCTTT

j_gene: TRBJ2-7
v_gene: TRBV19
abundance: NA
d_gene: NA
CDR3aa: CASSLTLPYEQYF
CDR3nt: TGTGCCAGTAGTCTCACCCTCCCCTACGAGCAGTACTTT

j_gene: TRBJ2-3
v_gene: TRBV12-3/TRBV12-4
abundance: many
d_gene: NA
CDR3aa: CASSLTGLPTDTQYF
CDR3nt: TGTGCCAGCAGTTTAACGGGACTCCCCACAGATACGCAGTATTTT

j_gene: TRBJ1-5
v_gene: TRBV7-2
abundance: NA
d_gene: NA
CDR3aa: CASSYGQGQHQSQHF
CDR3nt: TGTGCCAGCAGTTACGGGCAGGGGCAGCATCAGTCCCAGCATTTT

j_gene: TRBJ1-2
v_gene: TRBV2
abundance: once
d_gene: NA
CDR3aa: CASSLRREGGGYTF
CDR3nt: TGTGCCAGCAGCCTCCGGAGGGAGGGTGGCGGCTACACCTTC

j_gene: TRBJ2-5
v_gene: TRBV5-1
abundance: many
d_gene: TRBD1
CDR3aa: CASSLRTGGTQETQYF
CDR3nt: TGCGCCAGCAGCTTGAGGACAGGGGGCACCCAAGAGACCCAGTACTTC

j_gene: TRBJ1-6
v_gene: TRBV7-9
abundance: NA
d_gene: NA
CDR3aa: CATSLDLQGRDSPLHF
CDR3nt: TGTGCCACCTCGCTGGACCTTCAGGGGCGGGATTCCCCGCTCCACTTT

j_gene: TRBJ1-2
v_gene: TRBV12-3/TRBV12-4
abundance: many
d_gene: NA
CDR3aa: CASSLTGMGGYTF
CDR3nt: TGTGCCAGCAGTTTAACGGGGATGGGGGGCTACACCTTC

j_gene: TRBJ1-2
v_gene: TRBV6-4
abundance: NA
d_gene: NA
CDR3aa: CASSDNRRYGYTF
CDR3nt: TGTGCCAGCAGTGACAACAGGAGATATGGCTACACCTTC

j_gene: TRBJ2-3
v_gene: TRBV7-2
abundance: once
d_gene: NA
CDR3aa: CASSGTIDTQYF
CDR3nt: TGTGCCAGCAGTGGCACCATAGATACGCAGTATTTT

j_gene: TRBJ2-7
v_gene: TRBV2
abundance: NA
d_gene: TRBD1
CDR3aa: CASNQGVTQYF
CDR3nt: TGTGCCAGCAACCAGGGGGTGACGCAGTACTTC

j_gene: TRBJ2-7
v_gene: TRBV19
abundance: NA
d_gene: TRBD1
CDR3aa: CASSSDRGAYEQYF
CDR3nt: TGTGCCAGTAGTTCCGACAGGGGAGCCTACGAGCAGTACTTC

j_gene: TRBJ1-1
v_gene: TRBV11-3
abundance: NA
d_gene: TRBD1
CDR3aa: CASSPPQGEGEAFF
CDR3nt: TGTGCCAGCAGCCCGCCCCAGGGGGAGGGTGAAGCTTTCTTT

j_gene: TRBJ2-5
v_gene: TRBV6-2/TRBV6-3
abundance: many
d_gene: NA
CDR3aa: CASSPGYETQYF
CDR3nt: TGTGCCAGCAGCCCGGGATACGAGACCCAGTACTTC

j_gene: TRBJ2-5
v_gene: TRBV9
abundance: few
d_gene: NA
CDR3aa: CASTPGRGQETQYF
CDR3nt: TGTGCCAGCACCCCCGGCAGGGGCCAAGAGACCCAGTACTTC

j_gene: TRBJ1-5
v_gene: TRBV5-1
abundance: NA
d_gene: TRBD1
CDR3aa: CASSWDSIQAQHF
CDR3nt: TGTGCCAGCAGTTGGGACAGCATTCAGGCCCAGCATTTT

j_gene: TRBJ2-3
v_gene: TRBV9
abundance: many
d_gene: NA
CDR3aa: CASSREGREGTDTQYF
CDR3nt: TGTGCCAGCAGCAGAGAGGGCAGGGAGGGCACAGATACGCAGTATTTT